A single sample gave rise to the 30 T cell receptor beta chains below, sequenced in a study of shared clonotypes between healthy human individuals (dated by TCRdb to the early 2020s). The method behind the library was the immunoSEQ multiplex PCR assay. Sourced from immuneACCESS, this table was stored by TCRdb with only in-frame sequences that have V and J called. A share of the clones is absent; for the studies checked, an unresolved V gene accounts for under half, and the remainder has no known explanation. The sample records about 2.4 million clones, 93% of which are singletons. The leading ten clones occupy about 0.34% of the sample. Sequencing was done on a sample of naive CD4+ T cells from PBMCs. Reading the label with the study, this specimen's cell subset or site is: CD45RA+ positively selected. The receptors come from a man younger than 35 in good health. Some clones in this sample may be carry-over from other donors' samples.

The chain employs TRBV27 and TRBJ2-6, with TRBD1 as a possible D gene (6 bases). From germline, CDR1 is MNHEY and CDR2 SMNVEV (reference sequence). V dropped 2 bases and J dropped 0 bases, with 14 bases sitting between them. The CDR3 length is 18 residues. CDR3 coding DNA: TGTGCCAGCAGTTTAGGGGGCTGGGAGCGCTCTGGGGCCAACGTCCTGACTTTC. This translates into CASSLGGWERSGANVLTF.

The chain carries TRBV7-2 and TRBJ1-2; TRBD1 agrees at 10 bases. The CDR3 extends over 16 amino acids. J gave up 1 base and V 4 bases, and 6 bases lay outside the gene matches. The germline gives CDR1 SGHTA, CDR2 FQGNSA. The CDR3 here is CASSSRGTGDNYGYTF. CDR3 nucleotides: TGTGCCAGCAGCTCTCGTGGGACAGGGGATAACTATGGCTACACCTTC.

V gene TRBV5-6 combines with J gene TRBJ2-7; D remains unclear. The CDR3 extends over 14 amino acids. Germline lookup yields CDR1 SGHDT and CDR2 YYEEEE. Trimming removed 0 bases at V and 4 bases at J, with 11 bases between. Written as DNA, the CDR3 is TGTGCCAGCAGCTTGGGGGCCAATGCGTACGAGCAGTACTTC. This gives the protein CASSLGANAYEQYF. The full variable domain, rest sourced from reference TRBV5-6 and TRBJ2-7, is DAGVTQSPTHLIKTRGQQVTLRCSPKSGHDTVSWYQQALGQGPQFIFQYYEEEERQRGNFPDRFSGHQFPNYSSELNVNALLLGDSALYLCASSLGANAYEQYFGPGTRLTVT.

V usage is TRBV11-1 and J usage is TRBJ1-1, with 9 bases matching TRBD1. The V gene's germline CDR1 is SGHAT and CDR2 FQDESV (reference sequence). Trimming cost V 6 bases and J 5 bases; bases outside gene matches: 4. This CDR3 spans 13 amino acids. The CDR3 DNA follows: TGTGCCAGCAGACGCGGGACAGGGACTGAAGCTTTCTTT. Residues: CASRRGTGTEAFF.

The CDR3: CASSVEQGALWGNNEQFF. CDR3 bases: TGTGCCAGCAGCGTTGAACAGGGGGCCCTTTGGGGGAACAATGAGCAGTTCTTC. The chain carries TRBV9 and TRBJ2-1; 9 bases line up with TRBD1. Trimming took 2 bases from V and 5 from J; bases not matched to a gene: 14. Per germline, CDR1 SGDLS and CDR2 YYNGEE. CDR3 length: 18 residues.

The rearrangement joins TRBV13 to TRBJ2-7; weak D call: TRBD2 (5 bases). Trimming shortened V by 4 bases and J by 9 bases, and 22 bases separated the two germline ends. Germline loops: CDR1 PRHDT, CDR2 FYEKMQ (reference sequence). CDR3 length: 15 residues. CDR3 loop: CASSSILESYGRQYF. The CDR3 coding sequence is TGTGCCAGCAGCTCCATACTAGAGTCTTACGGTCGGCAGTACTTC.

This clone has more than one count but fewer than ten. This chain links TRBV2 with TRBJ1-2; tentatively, D is TRBD1 (5 bases). Trimming removed 7 bases from V and 4 bases from J, with 10 bases in between. The CDR3 runs 12 residues. Germline CDR1 reads SNHLY; CDR2 reads FYNNEI. CDR3 residues: CASKETAYGYTF. CDR3 nucleotides: TGTGCCAGCAAGGAGACAGCCTATGGCTACACCTTC. Drawing the rest from reference TRBV2 and TRBJ1-2, the complete variable domain is EPEVTQTPSHQVTQMGQEVILRCVPISNHLYFYWYRQILGQKVEFLVSFYNNEISEKSEIFDDQFSVERPDGSNFTLKIRSTKLEDSAMYFCASKETAYGYTFGSGTRLTVV.

This clone has only one observation. This sample also contains other DNA sequences that code for the same CDR3. The rearrangement joins TRBV5-1 to TRBJ2-3; D not certain. CDR3 length: 14 residues. Looked up from germline, CDR1 is SGHRS and CDR2 is YFSETQ. Deletions cut 0 bases from V and 1 base from J, with 6 bases between. The chain's CDR3 is CASSLVRGTDTQYF. In DNA form, the CDR3 reads TGCGCCAGCAGCTTGGTACGAGGCACAGATACGCAGTATTTT.

The chain uses TRBV5-1 and TRBJ2-5, with D perhaps matching TRBD1 (5 bases). Deletions cut 1 base from V and 5 bases from J, with 12 bases between. This CDR3 is built from 14 residues. Looked up from germline, CDR1 is SGHRS and CDR2 is YFSETQ. The DNA of the CDR3 is TGCGCCAGCAGCTTGCAGGGTTCGGTTGAGACCCAGTACTTC. This codes for CASSLQGSVETQYF.

The chain recombines TRBV20-1 with TRBJ2-1; D is unresolved. The CDR3 extends over 11 amino acids. The V and J ends lost 6 bases and 8 bases respectively, with 11 bases between them. Germline CDR1 reads DFQATT; CDR2 reads SNEGSKA (reference sequence). The CDR3 here is CSAPKNDEQFF. The CDR3 nucleotides read TGCAGTGCCCCGAAAAACGATGAGCAGTTCTTC.

V usage is TRBV28 and J usage is TRBJ2-7; no reliable D call. The CDR3 covers 13 residues. With 3 bases removed from V and 7 bases from J, the gap between germline ends came to 13 bases. Germline V gene data show CDR1 as MDHEN and CDR2 as SYDVKM. The CDR3 spells CASSLTDIREQYF. CDR3 sequence (DNA): TGTGCCAGCAGTTTGACGGATATACGAGAGCAGTACTTC.

This sequence joins TRBV5-1 and TRBJ2-7; 8 nucleotides match TRBD1. Germline lookup yields CDR1 SGHRS and CDR2 YFSETQ. V was clipped by 2 bases and J by 5 bases; unmatched bases: 9. The length of the CDR3 is 15 residues. For the CDR3, the DNA is TGCGCCAGCAGCTTAGCCGGGACAGGTCCCCACGAGCAGTACTTC. Its translation: CASSLAGTGPHEQYF.

This chain joins TRBV6-5 and TRBJ2-1; 9 bases align to TRBD2. CDR1 and CDR2 (germline): MNHEY, SVGAGI. The CDR3 covers 15 residues. The V gene end was trimmed by 4 bases and the J gene end by 4 bases; junction bases not matched to a gene: 5. This CDR3 reads CASSFAGGVYNEQFF. DNA for the CDR3: TGTGCCAGCAGTTTTGCGGGAGGGGTTTACAATGAGCAGTTCTTC.

This chain links TRBV28 with TRBJ2-3; 12 positions match TRBD1. The CDR3 has 14 residues. The V segment lost 7 bases and the J segment 4 bases; nucleotides outside the gene matches: 3. Germline V gives CDR1 MDHEN, CDR2 SYDVKM. The DNA for the CDR3 is TGTGCCAGCATTGGGACAGGGGGCCCAGATACGCAGTATTTT. This codes for CASIGTGGPDTQYF.

This clone appeared a single time. Different DNA sequences within this sample yield the same CDR3. CDR3 amino acids: CASSPEQATNEKLFF. The CDR3 DNA reads TGCGCCAGCAGCCCAGAACAGGCAACTAATGAAAAACTGTTTTTT. The chain links TRBV5-1 to TRBJ1-4, with TRBD1 as a possible D gene (5 bases). This CDR3 is 15 amino acids long. The germline gives CDR1 SGHRS, CDR2 YFSETQ. V lost 4 bases and J lost 0, with 10 bases in between.

The chain carries TRBV7-9 and TRBJ1-2; 12 positions match TRBD1. Germline V gene data show CDR1 as SEHNR and CDR2 as FQNEAQ (reference sequence). The length of the CDR3 is 15 residues. V lost 4 bases to trimming and J lost 8 bases; unmatched junction nucleotides: 8. CDR3 nucleotides: TGTGCCAGCAGCTCCCCGGGACAGGGGGCGCGGGGCTACACCTTC. Residues: CASSSPGQGARGYTF.

Turning to this clone: The sample contains more than one DNA sequence encoding this CDR3. This chain uses TRBV9 with TRBJ1-3; D uncertain. Per germline, CDR1 SGDLS and CDR2 YYNGEE. The CDR3 sequence is 11 residues long. Trimming shortened V by 3 bases and J by 4 bases, and 2 bases separated the two germline ends. CDR3 protein: CASSGGNTIYF. The CDR3 DNA follows: TGTGCCAGCAGCGGGGGAAACACCATATATTTT.

The chain uses TRBV5-4 and TRBJ2-3, with 8 bases aligning to TRBD1. The CDR3 is 16 residues long. Trimming took 3 bases from V and 3 from J; bases not matched to a gene: 9. The germline V gene has CDR1 SGHNT and CDR2 YYREEE (reference sequence). CDR3: CASSSRQGMVTDTQYF. The CDR3 DNA sequence: TGTGCCAGCAGCTCGCGACAGGGGATGGTAACAGATACGCAGTATTTT. Combining the CDR3 with reference TRBV5-4 and TRBJ2-3 gives the whole variable domain ETGVTQSPTHLIKTRGQQVTLRCSSQSGHNTVSWYQQALGQGPQFIFQYYREEENGRGNFPPRFSGLQFPNYSSELNVNALELDDSALYLCASSSRQGMVTDTQYFGPGTRLTVL.

The chain uses TRBV25-1 and TRBJ1-6; D is uncertain. This CDR3 is built from 15 residues. The germline V gene has CDR1 MGHDK and CDR2 SYGVNS. V shed 2 bases and J shed 8 bases, with 13 bases lying between them. The CDR3 sequence is CASSEMGQAYSPLHF. In DNA form, the CDR3 reads TGTGCCAGCAGTGAAATGGGCCAGGCGTATTCACCCCTCCACTTT.

In its sample, this clone was seen a few times. V usage is TRBV29-1 and J usage is TRBJ1-1, with 7 nucleotides matching TRBD1. Germline CDR1 and CDR2: SQVTM and ANQGSEA. CDR3 length: 15 residues. The junction had 12 bases not matched to a gene; V was cut back by 8 bases and J by 0 bases. The CDR3 bases are TGCAGCATCTTACGCAGGGGGACCATGAACACTGAAGCTTTCTTT. Protein: CSILRRGTMNTEAFF.

This sequence joins TRBV5-1 and TRBJ2-5, with 7 positions matching TRBD1. Germline V gives CDR1 SGHRS, CDR2 YFSETQ. The CDR3 spans 14 residues. With V trimmed by 3 bases and J by 5 bases, 7 bases remained unmatched. CDR3 nucleotides: TGCGCCAGCAGCTGGGCCGGGACAGAGGAGACCCAGTACTTC. Residues: CASSWAGTEETQYF.

The J gene is TRBJ2-7, the V gene TRBV5-1; D is ambiguous. V gave up 0 bases and J gave up 0 bases, with 10 bases separating them. Per germline, CDR1 SGHRS and CDR2 YFSETQ. The CDR3 is 15 residues long. CDR3: CASSLGFASSYEQYF. The CDR3 region has the DNA TGCGCCAGCAGCTTGGGTTTCGCGAGCTCCTACGAGCAGTACTTC. Looking up the rest from reference TRBV5-1 and TRBJ2-7 gives the full variable domain: KAGVTQTPRYLIKTRGQQVTLSCSPISGHRSVSWYQQTPGQGLQFLFEYFSETQRNKGNFPGRFSGRQFSNSRSEMNVSTLELGDSALYLCASSLGFASSYEQYFGPGTRLTVT.

The chain is built from TRBV28 and TRBJ1-5, with D uncertain. Trimming took off 10 bases at V and 0 bases at J, with 7 bases between the two ends. The CDR3 totals 12 residues. Germline V gene data show CDR1 as MDHEN and CDR2 as SYDVKM. CDR3 DNA: TGTGCCACCCGCTATAGCAATCAGCCCCAGCATTTT. As protein: CATRYSNQPQHF.

This clone has only a few counts. The chain employs TRBV28 and TRBJ1-1; D ambiguous. V was cut by 6 bases and J by 7 bases, with 12 bases left in between. Germline V lookup: CDR1 MDHEN, CDR2 SYDVKM. CDR3 size: 12 residues. The CDR3 nucleotides are TGTGCCAGCAGCCGAAGGCACAGTGAAGCTTTCTTT. It yields the protein CASSRRHSEAFF.

The rearrangement joins TRBV28 to TRBJ2-1; the D is unclear. The CDR3 is 11 amino acids. Trimming removed 1 base at V and 9 bases at J, with 4 bases between. The germline V gene encodes CDR1 MDHEN and CDR2 SYDVKM. DNA of the CDR3: TGTGCCAGCAGTTTATCCTTTGAGCAGTTCTTC. This codes for CASSLSFEQFF.

The rearrangement links TRBV5-5 to TRBJ2-7; TRBD2 matches at 9 bases. The V segment lost 3 bases and the J segment 1 base; nucleotides outside the gene matches: 8. The CDR3 has 16 amino acids. The V gene's germline CDR1 is SGHKS and CDR2 YYEKEE (reference sequence). CDR3 DNA sequence: TGTGCCAGCAGCTCAAGCCTAGCGGGATTTTCCTACGAGCAGTACTTC. It codes for CASSSSLAGFSYEQYF.

The chain joins TRBV10-1 to TRBJ2-4; 8 nucleotides agree with TRBD1. J gave up 7 bases and V 0 bases, and 5 bases lay outside the gene matches. Germline lookup yields CDR1 WNHNN and CDR2 SYGVQD (reference sequence). The CDR3 runs 15 residues. The CDR3 bases are TGCGCCAGCAGTGAGTCACGGACAGGGAGGAACATTCAGTACTTC. It translates to CASSESRTGRNIQYF.

J is TRBJ2-7 and V is TRBV9; D perhaps matches TRBD1 (6 bases). The CDR3 has 15 residues. CDR1 and CDR2 (germline): SGDLS, YYNGEE. Trimming cost V 3 bases and J 0 bases, with 13 bases left between them. CDR3 residues: CASSARDTGSYEQYF. In DNA, the CDR3 is TGTGCCAGCAGCGCCCGGGACACGGGCTCCTACGAGCAGTACTTC.

The chain recombines TRBV18 with TRBJ2-7; D uncertain. The CDR3 is 14 residues long. With 2 bases removed from V and 3 bases from J, the gap between germline ends came to 11 bases. Germline V gene sequence: CDR1 KGHSH, CDR2 LQKENI. The CDR3 region is CASSPGRLRYEQYF. In nucleotides, the CDR3 is TGTGCCAGCTCACCAGGAAGGTTGCGCTACGAGCAGTACTTC.

The chain combines TRBV5-1 with TRBJ2-3, with 8 bases fitting TRBD2. The junction had 8 bases not matched to a gene; V was cut back by 4 bases and J by 1 base. The germline V gene encodes CDR1 SGHRS and CDR2 YFSETQ. The CDR3 totals 16 residues. CDR3 loop: CASSPLAGLGTDTQYF. The CDR3, as DNA: TGCGCCAGCAGCCCGTTAGCGGGACTAGGCACAGATACGCAGTATTTT.